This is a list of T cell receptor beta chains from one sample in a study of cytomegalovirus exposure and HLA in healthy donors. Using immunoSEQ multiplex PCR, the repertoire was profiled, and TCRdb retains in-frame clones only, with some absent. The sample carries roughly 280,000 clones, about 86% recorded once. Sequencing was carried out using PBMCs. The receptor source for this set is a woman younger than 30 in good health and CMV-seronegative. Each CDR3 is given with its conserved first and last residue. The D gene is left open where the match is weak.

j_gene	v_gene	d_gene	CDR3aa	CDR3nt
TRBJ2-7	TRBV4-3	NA	CASSQTRRSPGSYEQYF	TGCGCCAGCAGCCAAACGAGGCGCTCCCCCGGCTCCTACGAGCAGTACTTC
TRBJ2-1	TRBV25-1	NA	CASTQTDSTSHEQFF	TGTGCCAGCACCCAGACTGATTCCACTTCCCATGAGCAGTTCTTC
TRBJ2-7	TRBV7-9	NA	CASSPPGGLSFEQYF	TGTGCCAGCAGCCCCCCTGGCGGGCTTTCTTTTGAGCAGTACTTC
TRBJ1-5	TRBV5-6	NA	CASSLKGQGQPQHF	TGTGCCAGCAGCTTAAAAGGGCAGGGCCAGCCCCAGCATTTT
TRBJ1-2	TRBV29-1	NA	CSVAGVSRGYGYTF	TGCAGCGTTGCCGGCGTCAGCCGGGGTTATGGCTACACCTTC
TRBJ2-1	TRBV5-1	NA	CASSLDTDSYEQFF	TGCGCCAGCAGCTTGGATACGGACAGCTATGAGCAGTTCTTC
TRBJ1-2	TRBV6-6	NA	CASSYVQGPNYGYTF	TGTGCCAGCAGTTACGTACAGGGCCCTAACTATGGCTACACCTTC
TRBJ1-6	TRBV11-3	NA	CASSLSSSYNSPLHF	TGTGCCAGCAGCCTTAGTTCCTCCTATAATTCACCCCTCCACTTT
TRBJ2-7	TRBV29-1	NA	CSVVVSNYYEQYF	TGCAGCGTTGTCGTCAGCAACTACTACGAGCAGTACTTC
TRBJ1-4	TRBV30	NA	CAWSLLGTNEKLFF	TGTGCCTGGAGTCTCCTCGGGACTAATGAAAAACTGTTTTTT
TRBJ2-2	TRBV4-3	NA	CASSPKGRSEELFF	TGCGCCAGCAGCCCAAAGGGGAGGTCCGAGGAGCTGTTTTTT